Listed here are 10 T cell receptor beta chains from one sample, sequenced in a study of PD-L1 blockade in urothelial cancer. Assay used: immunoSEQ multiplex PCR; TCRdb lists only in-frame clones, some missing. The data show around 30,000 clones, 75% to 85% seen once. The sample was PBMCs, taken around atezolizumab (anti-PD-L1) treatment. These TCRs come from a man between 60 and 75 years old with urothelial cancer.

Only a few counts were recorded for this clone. CDR3 sequence (DNA): TGCGCCAGCAGCGTACTAGCGGGAGGGCCTGGAGAGCAGTACTTC. It specifies CASSVLAGGPGEQYF. This chain connects TRBV5-1 to TRBJ2-7, with TRBD2 matching 13 bases. The CDR3 covers 15 residues. V was clipped by 4 bases and J by 7 bases; unmatched bases: 8. Per the germline V gene, CDR1 is SGHRS and CDR2 is YFSETQ. Using reference TRBV5-1 and TRBJ2-7 for the parts outside the CDR3, the full variable domain is KAGVTQTPRYLIKTRGQQVTLSCSPISGHRSVSWYQQTPGQGLQFLFEYFSETQRNKGNFPGRFSGRQFSNSRSEMNVSTLELGDSALYLCASSVLAGGPGEQYFGPGTRLTVT.

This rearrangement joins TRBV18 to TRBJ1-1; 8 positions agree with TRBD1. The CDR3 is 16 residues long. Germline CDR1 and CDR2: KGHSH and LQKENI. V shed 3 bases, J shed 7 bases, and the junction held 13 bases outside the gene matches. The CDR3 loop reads CASSPGQVYQGLEAFF. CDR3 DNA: TGTGCCAGCTCACCGGGACAGGTCTATCAAGGCCTTGAAGCTTTCTTT.

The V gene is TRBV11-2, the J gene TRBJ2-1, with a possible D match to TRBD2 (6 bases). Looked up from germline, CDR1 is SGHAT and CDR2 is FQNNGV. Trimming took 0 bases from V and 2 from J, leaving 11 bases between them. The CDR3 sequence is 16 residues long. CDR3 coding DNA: TGTGCCAGCAGCTTAGATACTAGCCGACCCTACAATGAGCAGTTCTTC. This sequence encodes CASSLDTSRPYNEQFF.

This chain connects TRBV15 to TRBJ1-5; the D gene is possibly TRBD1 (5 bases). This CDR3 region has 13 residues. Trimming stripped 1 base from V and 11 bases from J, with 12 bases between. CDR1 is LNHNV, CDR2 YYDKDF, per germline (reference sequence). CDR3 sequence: CATSRAGGLTQHF. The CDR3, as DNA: TGTGCCACCAGCAGAGCCGGGGGTCTGACCCAGCATTTT.

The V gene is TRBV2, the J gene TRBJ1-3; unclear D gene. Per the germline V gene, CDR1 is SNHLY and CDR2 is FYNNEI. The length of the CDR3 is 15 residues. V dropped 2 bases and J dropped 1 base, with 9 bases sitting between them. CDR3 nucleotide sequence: TGTGCCAGCAGTGAATTTGAGTCATCTGGAAACACCATATATTTT. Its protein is CASSEFESSGNTIYF.

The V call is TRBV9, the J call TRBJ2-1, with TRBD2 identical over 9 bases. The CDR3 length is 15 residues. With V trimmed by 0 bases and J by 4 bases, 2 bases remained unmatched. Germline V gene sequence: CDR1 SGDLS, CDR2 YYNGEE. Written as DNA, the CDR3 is TGTGCCAGCAGCGTAGCTAGCGGGGTTTACAATGAGCAGTTCTTC. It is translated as CASSVASGVYNEQFF.

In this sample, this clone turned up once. The DNA of the CDR3 is TGTGCCATCAGTGAGCGGAACGGGGTGAGCACAGATACGCAGTATTTT. As protein: CAISERNGVSTDTQYF. The chain has TRBV10-3 and TRBJ2-3, with a weak D call TRBD2 (5 bases). CDR3 size: 16 residues. Trimming removed 2 bases at V and 0 bases at J, with 12 bases between. In germline, CDR1 is ENHRY, CDR2 SYGVKD.

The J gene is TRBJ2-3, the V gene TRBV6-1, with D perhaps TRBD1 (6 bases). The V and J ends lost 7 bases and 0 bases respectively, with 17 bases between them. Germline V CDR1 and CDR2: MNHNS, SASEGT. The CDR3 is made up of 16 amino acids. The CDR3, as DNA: TGTGCCAGCACTGACCCTGGGGACACGAGCACAGATACGCAGTATTTT. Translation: CASTDPGDTSTDTQYF.

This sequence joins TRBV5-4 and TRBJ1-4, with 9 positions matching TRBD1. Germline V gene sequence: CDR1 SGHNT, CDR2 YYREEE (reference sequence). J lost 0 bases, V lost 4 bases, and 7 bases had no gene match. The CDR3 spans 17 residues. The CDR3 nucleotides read TGTGCCAGCAGCCCGGGACAGGGAAAAACAACTAATGAAAAACTGTTTTTT. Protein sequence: CASSPGQGKTTNEKLFF.

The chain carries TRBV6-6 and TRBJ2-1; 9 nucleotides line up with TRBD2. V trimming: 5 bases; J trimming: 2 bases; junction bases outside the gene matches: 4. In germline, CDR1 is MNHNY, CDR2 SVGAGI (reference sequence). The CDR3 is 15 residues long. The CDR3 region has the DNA TGTGCCAGCAGTGGCGCGGGGGGGCCCTACAATGAGCAGTTCTTC. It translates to CASSGAGGPYNEQFF.